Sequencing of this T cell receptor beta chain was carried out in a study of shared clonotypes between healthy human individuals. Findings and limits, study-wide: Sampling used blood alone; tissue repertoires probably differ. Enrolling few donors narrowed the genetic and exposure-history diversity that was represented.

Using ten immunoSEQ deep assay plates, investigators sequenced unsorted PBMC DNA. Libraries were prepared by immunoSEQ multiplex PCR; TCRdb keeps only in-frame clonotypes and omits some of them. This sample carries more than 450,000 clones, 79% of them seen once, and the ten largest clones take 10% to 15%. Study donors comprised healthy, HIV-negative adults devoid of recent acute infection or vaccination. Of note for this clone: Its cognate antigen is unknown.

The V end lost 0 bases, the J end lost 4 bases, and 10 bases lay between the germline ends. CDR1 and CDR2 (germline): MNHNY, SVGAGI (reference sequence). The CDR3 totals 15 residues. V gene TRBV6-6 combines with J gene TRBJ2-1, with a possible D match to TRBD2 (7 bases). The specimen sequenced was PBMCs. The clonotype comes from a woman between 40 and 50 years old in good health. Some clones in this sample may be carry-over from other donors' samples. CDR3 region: CASSYSGGPYNEQFF. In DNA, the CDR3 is TGTGCCAGCAGTTACTCGGGGGGGCCATACAATGAGCAGTTCTTC.